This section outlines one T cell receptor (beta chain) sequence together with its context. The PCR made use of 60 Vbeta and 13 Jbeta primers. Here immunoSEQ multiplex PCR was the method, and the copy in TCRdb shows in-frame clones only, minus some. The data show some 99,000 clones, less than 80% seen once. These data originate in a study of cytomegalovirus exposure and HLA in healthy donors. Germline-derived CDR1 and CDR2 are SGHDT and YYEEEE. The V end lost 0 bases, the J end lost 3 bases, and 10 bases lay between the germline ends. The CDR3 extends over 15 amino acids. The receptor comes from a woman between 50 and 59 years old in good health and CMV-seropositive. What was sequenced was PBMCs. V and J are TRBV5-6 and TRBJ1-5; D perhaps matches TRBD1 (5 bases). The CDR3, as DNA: TGTGCCAGCAGCTTGGCGCCAGGGTACAATCAGCCCCAGCATTTT. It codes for CASSLAPGYNQPQHF.